Here is one T cell receptor (beta chain) with its context. Its antigen is as yet unknown. Every isolated RNA sample was fully reverse transcribed, so sequencing captured expressed TCRB transcripts. TCRdb's copy holds only in-frame clones and misses some; the assay was immunoSEQ multiplex PCR. The top ten hold around 0.065% of the sample, which has roughly 500,000 clones, 30% seen once. These data come from a study of beta chain features in type 1 diabetes. General observations from the study: PCR, the amplification step, might favor shorter templates, equally in patients and controls.

Germline assignment: CDR1 SGHNT and CDR2 YYREEE (reference sequence). J gave up 0 bases and V 3 bases, and 8 bases lay outside the gene matches. The CDR3 covers 18 residues. The sample consisted of naive CD4+ T cells from blood. The sequence derives from a man in his late teens or twenties in good health. The chain uses TRBV5-4 and TRBJ2-6; 8 bases agree with TRBD1. CDR3 protein: CASSSRDRSISGANVLTF. The DNA for the CDR3 is TGTGCCAGCAGCTCCCGGGACAGGAGCATCTCTGGGGCCAACGTCCTGACTTTC.